This TCR beta chain was obtained from a study of blood T cell repertoires in COVID-19. The wider study: COVID-19 samples from acute and convalescent phases originated in the United States, Italy and Spain. From T cells, B-cell-depleted T cells, or PBMCs came the material, which was cDNA or gDNA.

This CDR3 comprises 16 residues. Germline V gives CDR1 KGHSH, CDR2 LQKENI. Trimming cost V 3 bases and J 4 bases, with 18 bases left between them. The authors' processing: Quantification of nucleated cells was approximated via reference gene primer amplification. Method: immunoSEQ multiplex PCR; TCRdb's copy keeps in-frame clones and lacks some. The D gene and trimming were derived from the DNA, and the V and J assignments and clone size from that table. The table has about 14,000 clones, roughly 80% seen once; the top ten hold roughly 28%. V and J are TRBV18 and TRBJ1-2, with D possibly TRBD1 on 5 matching bases. The sequence derives from a human donor in a cohort sampled during active COVID-19. Sample: peripheral blood. CDR3 region: CASSPQGAGVSYGYTF. In nucleotides, the CDR3 is TGTGCCAGCTCACCGCAAGGGGCAGGAGTAAGCTATGGCTACACCTTC.